These T cell receptor beta chains were read from a single sample in a study of cytomegalovirus exposure and HLA in healthy donors. This table comes from immunoSEQ multiplex PCR, and its TCRdb copy is limited to in-frame clones, with some not included. The repertoire holds around 190,000 clones, with about four fifths as singletons. The sample was PBMCs. These receptors all stem from a woman between 35 and 50 years old in good health and CMV-seronegative. CDR3s leave out the opening cysteine and the closing phenylalanine or tryptophan. A D gene is named only where the DNA matches it firmly. Part of the rows lack a size; the others show once, few, many or a class for expanded clones.

cdr3_length clone_size d_call v_call cdr3_aa
11 - - TRBV11-3 ASSLSLAVEQY
14 - - TRBV5-6 ASSRVSWRENTEAF
14 - - TRBV4-3 ASSQDGGLSTGELF
12 - - TRBV19 ASRGAGFYNEQF
14 - - TRBV5-6 ASSPRISRVTGELF
15 - TRBD1 TRBV5-4 ASSFPSAPRGQETQY
12 - TRBD1 TRBV12-5 ASGRDREAYGYT
15 - - TRBV10-1 ASSEGGTANSNQPQH
13 - - TRBV5-1 ASSLFPGQDTEAF
13 - - TRBV27 ASIPGGAGTDTQY
13 few TRBD1 TRBV19 ASSLRGIGNQPQH
14 once TRBD1 TRBV15 ATSRGRGRNTGELF
12 - - TRBV10-3 AISQGGDNEKLF
13 - TRBD1 TRBV6-5 ASSYEGTANQPQH
15 once TRBD1 TRBV5-6 ASSSLSRQGGYNEQF
12 once TRBD1 TRBV7-2 ASRGNRGSYEQY
12 - - TRBV6-5 ASRPPGKVDTQY
12 - - TRBV7-3 ASKRTTGGGELF
11 few - TRBV7-9 SSSPDGVQPQH
12 - - TRBV15 ATSREPFGQPQH
11 - - TRBV30 AWSVLPGETQY
10 - - TRBV5-1 ASKLGPYGYT
13 - - TRBV6-5 ASSTGLPNTGELF
13 - - TRBV30 AWSPPPGGGQPQH
12 - TRBD1 TRBV6-1 ASRATGGFTEAF
13 - TRBD1 TRBV18 ASSPLEGQGYGYT
12 - TRBD1 TRBV14 ASSPGQVNYGYT
9 once TRBD1 TRBV30 AWSRGLGYT
12 - - TRBV11-2 ASSPRGGLTEAF
13 - TRBD2 TRBV5-4 ASSFQREGNNEQF
12 - - TRBV30 AWNRNRAAGELF
12 - - TRBV27 ASSLQGGYEKLF
13 - TRBD1 TRBV2 ASTTGQGRGETQY
13 - TRBD1 TRBV7-8 ASMTGAALGYGYT
14 - TRBD2 TRBV10-3 AISDPSGASTDTQY
9 - TRBD2 TRBV20-1 SGGRAGEQY
13 once TRBD1 TRBV5-1 ASSPDRGAGDTQY
13 once - TRBV5-5 ASSLGGYSNQPQH
12 - - TRBV6-5 ASSSRGGGDTIY
11 few - TRBV7-2 AITGQGDTEAF
14 - TRBD1 TRBV10-3 ASNQGTGRLGYGYT
11 - - TRBV5-1 ASSLGQGDGYT
15 - TRBD1 TRBV7-2 ASSLGVWGQGLHEQF